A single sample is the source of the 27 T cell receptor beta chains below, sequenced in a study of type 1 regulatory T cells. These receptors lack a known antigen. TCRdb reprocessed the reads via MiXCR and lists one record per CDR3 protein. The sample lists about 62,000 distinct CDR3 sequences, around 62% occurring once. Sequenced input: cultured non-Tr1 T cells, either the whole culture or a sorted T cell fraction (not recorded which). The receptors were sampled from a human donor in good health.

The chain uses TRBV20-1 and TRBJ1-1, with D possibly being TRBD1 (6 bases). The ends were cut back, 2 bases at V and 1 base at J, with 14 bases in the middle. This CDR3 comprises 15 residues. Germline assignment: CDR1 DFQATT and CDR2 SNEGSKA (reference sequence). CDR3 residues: CSARNLRTANTEAFF. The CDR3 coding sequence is TGCAGTGCTAGAAACCTCAGGACAGCGAACACTGAAGCTTTCTTT.

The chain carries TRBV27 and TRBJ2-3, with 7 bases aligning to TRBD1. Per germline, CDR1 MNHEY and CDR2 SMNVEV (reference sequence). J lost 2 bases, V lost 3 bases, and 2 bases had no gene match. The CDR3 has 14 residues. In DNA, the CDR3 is TGTGCCAGCAGTTTGGACAGGCCCACAGATACGCAGTATTTT. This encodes CASSLDRPTDTQYF.

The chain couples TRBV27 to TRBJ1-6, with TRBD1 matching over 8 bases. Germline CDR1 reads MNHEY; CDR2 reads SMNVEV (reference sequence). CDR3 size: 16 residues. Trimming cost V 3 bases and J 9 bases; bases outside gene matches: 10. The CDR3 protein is CASSLGGQGGFSPLHF. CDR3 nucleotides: TGTGCCAGCAGTTTGGGCGGACAGGGCGGTTTTTCACCCCTCCACTTT.

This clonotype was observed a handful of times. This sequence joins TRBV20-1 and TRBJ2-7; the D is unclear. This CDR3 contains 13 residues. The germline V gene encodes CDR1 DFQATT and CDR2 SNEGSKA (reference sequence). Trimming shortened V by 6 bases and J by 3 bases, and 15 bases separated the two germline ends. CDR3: CSAFKGQSYEQYF. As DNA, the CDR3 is TGCAGTGCCTTCAAGGGCCAGAGCTACGAGCAGTACTTC.

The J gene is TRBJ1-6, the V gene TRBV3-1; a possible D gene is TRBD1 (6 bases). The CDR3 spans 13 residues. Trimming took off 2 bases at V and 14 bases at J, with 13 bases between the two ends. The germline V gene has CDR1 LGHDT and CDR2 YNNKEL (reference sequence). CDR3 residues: CASSQQTGPTLHF. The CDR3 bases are TGTGCCAGCAGCCAACAGACAGGCCCCACCCTCCACTTT.

The CDR3 coding sequence is TGCGCCAGCAGCCTCACCGGGACTCCCGGTCGTGAGCAGTACTTC. It specifies CASSLTGTPGREQYF. V usage is TRBV5-1 and J usage is TRBJ2-7, with a tentative D call TRBD2 (6 bases). V dropped 4 bases and J dropped 7 bases, with 21 bases sitting between them. The CDR3 totals 15 residues. CDR1 SGHRS and CDR2 YFSETQ come from the germline V gene.

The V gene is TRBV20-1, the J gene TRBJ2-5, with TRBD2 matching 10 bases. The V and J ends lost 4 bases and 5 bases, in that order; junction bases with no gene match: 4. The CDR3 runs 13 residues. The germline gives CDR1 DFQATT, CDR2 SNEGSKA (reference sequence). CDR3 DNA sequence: TGCAGTGCTACTAGCGGGAGTTTTGAGACCCAGTACTTC. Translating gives CSATSGSFETQYF.

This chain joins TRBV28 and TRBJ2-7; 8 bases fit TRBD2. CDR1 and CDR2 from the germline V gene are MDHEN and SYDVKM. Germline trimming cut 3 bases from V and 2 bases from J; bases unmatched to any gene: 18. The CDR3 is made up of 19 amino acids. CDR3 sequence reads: CASSFLREGPGIITYEQYF. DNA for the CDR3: TGTGCCAGCAGTTTTCTACGGGAGGGGCCGGGAATTATCACCTACGAGCAGTACTTC. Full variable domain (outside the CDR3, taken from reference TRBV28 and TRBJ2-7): DVKVTQSSRYLVKRTGEKVFLECVQDMDHENMFWYRQDPGLGLRLIYFSYDVKMKEKGDIPEGYSVSREKKERFSLILESASTNQTSMYLCASSFLREGPGIITYEQYFGPGTRLTVT.

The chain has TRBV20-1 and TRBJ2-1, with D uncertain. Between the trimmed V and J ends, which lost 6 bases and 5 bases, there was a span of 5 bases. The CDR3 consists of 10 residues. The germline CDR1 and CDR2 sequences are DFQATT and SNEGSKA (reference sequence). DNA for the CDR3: TGCAGTGCCCGCAACAATGAGCAGTTCTTC. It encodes CSARNNEQFF.

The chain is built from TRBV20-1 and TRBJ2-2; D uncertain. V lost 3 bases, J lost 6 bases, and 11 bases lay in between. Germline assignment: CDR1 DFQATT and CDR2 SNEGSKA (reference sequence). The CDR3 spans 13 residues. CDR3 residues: CSASPLVAGELFF. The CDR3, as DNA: TGCAGTGCTAGTCCGCTAGTTGCCGGGGAGCTGTTTTTT.

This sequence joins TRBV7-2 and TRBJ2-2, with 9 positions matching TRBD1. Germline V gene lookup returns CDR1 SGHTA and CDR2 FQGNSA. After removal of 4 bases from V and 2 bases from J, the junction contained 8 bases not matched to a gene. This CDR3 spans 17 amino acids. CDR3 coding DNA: TGTGCCAGCAGCTCACACAGGGGGCTCTCAAACACCGGGGAGCTGTTTTTT. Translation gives CASSSHRGLSNTGELFF.

CDR3 sequence reads: CSVYGRASGDTQYF. The CDR3 DNA reads TGCAGCGTTTACGGGAGGGCCTCTGGAGATACGCAGTATTTT. The rearrangement joins TRBV29-1 to TRBJ2-3; 8 bases line up with TRBD2. Trimming at V came to 5 bases and at J to 5 bases, leaving 9 bases not matched to a gene. Germline V CDR1 and CDR2: SQVTM, ANQGSEA. The CDR3 extends over 14 amino acids.

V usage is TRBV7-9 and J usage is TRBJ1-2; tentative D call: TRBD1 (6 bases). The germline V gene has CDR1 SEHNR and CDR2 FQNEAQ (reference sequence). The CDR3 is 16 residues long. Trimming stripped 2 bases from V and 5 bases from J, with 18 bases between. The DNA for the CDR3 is TGTGCCAGCAGCTTAATTTCGGAACAGGGTGATTATGGCTACACCTTC. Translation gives CASSLISEQGDYGYTF.

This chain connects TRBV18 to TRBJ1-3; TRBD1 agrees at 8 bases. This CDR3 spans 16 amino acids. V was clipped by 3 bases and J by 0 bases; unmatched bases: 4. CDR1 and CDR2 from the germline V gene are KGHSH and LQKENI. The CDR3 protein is CASSPPGTGSGNTIYF. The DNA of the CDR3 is TGTGCCAGCTCACCGCCCGGGACAGGCTCTGGAAACACCATATATTTT.

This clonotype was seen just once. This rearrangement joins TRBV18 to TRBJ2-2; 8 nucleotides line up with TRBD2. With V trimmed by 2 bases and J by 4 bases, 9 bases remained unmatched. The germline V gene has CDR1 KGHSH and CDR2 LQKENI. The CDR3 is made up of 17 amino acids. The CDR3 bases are TGTGCCAGCTCACCATTTAGCGGGATATCGAGCACCGGGGAGCTGTTTTTT. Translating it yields CASSPFSGISSTGELFF.

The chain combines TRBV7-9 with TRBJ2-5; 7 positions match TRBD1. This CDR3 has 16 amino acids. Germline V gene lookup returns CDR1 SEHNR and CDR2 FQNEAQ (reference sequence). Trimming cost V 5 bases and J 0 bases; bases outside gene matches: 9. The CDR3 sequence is CASSRSPQGYQETQYF. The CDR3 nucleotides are TGTGCCAGCAGCCGCTCCCCACAGGGGTACCAAGAGACCCAGTACTTC.

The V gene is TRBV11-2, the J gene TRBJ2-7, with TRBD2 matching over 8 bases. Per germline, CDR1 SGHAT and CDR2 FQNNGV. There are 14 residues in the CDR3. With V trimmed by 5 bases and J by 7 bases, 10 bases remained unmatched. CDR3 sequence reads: CASSPLAGRSEQYF. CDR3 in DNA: TGTGCCAGCAGCCCTTTAGCGGGGAGAAGTGAGCAGTACTTC.

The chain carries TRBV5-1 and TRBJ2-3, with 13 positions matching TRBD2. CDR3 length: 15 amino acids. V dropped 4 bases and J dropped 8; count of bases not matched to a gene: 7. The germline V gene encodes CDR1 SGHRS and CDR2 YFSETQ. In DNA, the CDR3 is TGCGCCAGCAGCCCGGGACTAGCGGGACCAGTTACGCAGTATTTT. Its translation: CASSPGLAGPVTQYF.

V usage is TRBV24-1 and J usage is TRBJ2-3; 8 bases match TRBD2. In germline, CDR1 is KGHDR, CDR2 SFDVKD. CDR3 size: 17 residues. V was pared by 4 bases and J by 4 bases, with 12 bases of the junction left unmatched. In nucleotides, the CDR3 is TGTGCCACCAGTGACCGTAGCGGGAAGAATGGTGCAGATACGCAGTATTTT. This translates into CATSDRSGKNGADTQYF.

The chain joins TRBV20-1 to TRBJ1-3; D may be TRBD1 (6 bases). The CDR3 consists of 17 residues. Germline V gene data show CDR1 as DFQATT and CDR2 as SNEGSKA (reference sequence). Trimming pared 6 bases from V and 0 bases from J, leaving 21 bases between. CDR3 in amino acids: CSAVQPGVISSGNTIYF. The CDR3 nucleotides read TGCAGTGCCGTACAACCAGGGGTGATAAGCTCTGGAAACACCATATATTTT.

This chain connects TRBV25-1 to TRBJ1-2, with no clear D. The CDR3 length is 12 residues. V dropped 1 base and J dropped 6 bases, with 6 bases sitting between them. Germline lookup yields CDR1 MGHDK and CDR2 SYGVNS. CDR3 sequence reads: CASSELGNGYTF. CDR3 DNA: TGTGCCAGCAGTGAATTAGGAAATGGCTACACCTTC.

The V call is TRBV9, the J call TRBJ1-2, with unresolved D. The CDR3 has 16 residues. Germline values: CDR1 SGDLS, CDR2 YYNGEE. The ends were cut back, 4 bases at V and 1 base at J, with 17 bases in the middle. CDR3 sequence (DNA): TGTGCCAGCAGCCCACGCGGAGGAAACCTTAACTATGGCTACACCTTC. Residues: CASSPRGGNLNYGYTF.

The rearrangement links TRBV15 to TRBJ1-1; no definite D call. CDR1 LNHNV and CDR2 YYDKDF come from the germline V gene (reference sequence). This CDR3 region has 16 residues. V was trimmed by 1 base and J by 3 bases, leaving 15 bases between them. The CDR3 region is CATSRGDGLGHTEAFF. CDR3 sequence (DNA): TGTGCCACCAGCAGAGGAGATGGACTCGGGCACACTGAAGCTTTCTTT.

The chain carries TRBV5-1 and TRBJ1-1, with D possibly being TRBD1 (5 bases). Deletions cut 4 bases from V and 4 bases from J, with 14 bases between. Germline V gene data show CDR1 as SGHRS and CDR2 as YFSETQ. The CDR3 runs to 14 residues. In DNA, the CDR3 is TGCGCCAGCAGCCAGAGAAGGGGAGGCACTGAAGCTTTCTTT. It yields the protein CASSQRRGGTEAFF. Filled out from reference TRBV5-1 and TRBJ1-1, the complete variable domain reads KAGVTQTPRYLIKTRGQQVTLSCSPISGHRSVSWYQQTPGQGLQFLFEYFSETQRNKGNFPGRFSGRQFSNSRSEMNVSTLELGDSALYLCASSQRRGGTEAFFGQGTRLTVV.

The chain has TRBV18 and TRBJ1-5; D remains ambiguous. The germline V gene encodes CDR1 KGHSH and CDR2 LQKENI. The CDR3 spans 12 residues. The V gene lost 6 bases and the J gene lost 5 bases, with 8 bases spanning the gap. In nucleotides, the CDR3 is TGTGCCAGCTCGACGAGGGATCAGCCCCAGCATTTT. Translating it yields CASSTRDQPQHF.

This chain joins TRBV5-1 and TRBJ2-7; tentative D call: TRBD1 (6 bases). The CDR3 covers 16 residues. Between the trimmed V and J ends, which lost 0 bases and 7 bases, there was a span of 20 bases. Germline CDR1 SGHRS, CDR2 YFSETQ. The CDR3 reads CASSLAGALPQGEQYF. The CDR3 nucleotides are TGCGCCAGCAGCTTGGCTGGGGCTCTACCTCAGGGGGAGCAGTACTTC.

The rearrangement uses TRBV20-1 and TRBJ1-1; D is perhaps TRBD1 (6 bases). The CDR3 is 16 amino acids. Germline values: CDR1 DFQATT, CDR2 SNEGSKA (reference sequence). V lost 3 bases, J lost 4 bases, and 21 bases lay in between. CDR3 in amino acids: CSASRGAGGGVTEAFF. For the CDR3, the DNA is TGCAGTGCTAGCCGGGGGGCCGGCGGCGGGGTCACTGAAGCTTTCTTT.